These 13 T cell receptor beta chains were all obtained from the same sample, sequenced in a study of blood T cell repertoires in COVID-19. Using immunoSEQ multiplex PCR, the repertoire was profiled, and TCRdb retains in-frame clones only, with some absent. Of around 300,000 clones in the sample, about 88% were seen once. Sequenced: PBMCs or T cells enriched from blood (not recorded which). All receptors derive from a woman aged 50 to 60 who had recovered from COVID-19.

V and J are TRBV7-2 and TRBJ1-1; 11 bases match TRBD1. Trimming removed 4 bases from V and 4 bases from J; junction bases left unmatched: 8. CDR3 length equals 16 residues. Germline V gene data show CDR1 as SGHTA and CDR2 as FQGNSA. The CDR3 DNA is TGTGCCAGCAGCTCGGCCGTAGGGACAGGGGGCACTGAAGCTTTCTTT. Amino acids: CASSSAVGTGGTEAFF.

The chain is built from TRBV14 and TRBJ2-1; 8 positions match TRBD1. V shed 10 bases and J 6 bases; nucleotides not matched to a gene: 14. The length of the CDR3 is 15 residues. Germline CDR1 reads SGHDN; CDR2 reads FVKESK. The CDR3 protein is CATRRTGRGGNEQFF. The CDR3 nucleotides are TGTGCCACCAGAAGGACAGGGCGAGGAGGCAATGAGCAGTTCTTC.

V is TRBV25-1 and J is TRBJ1-6, with D perhaps matching TRBD1 (6 bases). The germline V and J ends were trimmed by 4 bases and 7 bases, with 11 bases remaining between them. The CDR3 totals 14 residues. Germline values: CDR1 MGHDK, CDR2 SYGVNS. The CDR3, as DNA: TGTGCCAGCAGTGCAACAGGGCAGAATTCACCCCTCCACTTT. This sequence encodes CASSATGQNSPLHF.

V gene TRBV18 combines with J gene TRBJ1-4; no clear D. Per germline, CDR1 KGHSH and CDR2 LQKENI. Trimming left V 1 base short and J 5 bases short, with 11 bases between. The CDR3 extends over 15 amino acids. CDR3 nucleotide sequence: TGTGCCAGCTCACCACGGCGCAGCGAAAATGAAAAACTGTTTTTT. Translated, it gives CASSPRRSENEKLFF.

The chain is built from TRBV4-3 and TRBJ2-5; 7 bases fit TRBD1. The CDR3 has 14 amino acids. J lost 3 bases, V lost 3 bases, and 4 bases had no gene match. CDR1 and CDR2 from the germline V gene are LGHNA and YSLEER. CDR3 protein: CASSHAGTEETQYF. The CDR3 nucleotides are TGCGCCAGCAGCCACGCCGGGACAGAAGAGACCCAGTACTTC.

This rearrangement joins TRBV5-1 to TRBJ1-1, with 9 bases matching TRBD1. Germline V gene sequence: CDR1 SGHRS, CDR2 YFSETQ. Losses at the gene ends were 2 bases for V and 5 bases for J; bases not matched to a gene: 13. The CDR3 runs to 17 residues. In DNA form, the CDR3 reads TGCGCCAGCAGCTTCCACGGGACAGGGTCTTTAGGGACTGAAGCTTTCTTT. As protein: CASSFHGTGSLGTEAFF.

The J gene is TRBJ1-5, the V gene TRBV6-6, with a tentative D call TRBD1 (6 bases). The germline CDR1 and CDR2 sequences are MNHNY and SVGAGI (reference sequence). V was shortened by 6 bases and J by 0 bases, with 12 bases between the two germline ends. The CDR3 runs 15 residues. The CDR3 DNA follows: TGTGCCAGCAGCGACGGACAGTATAGCAATCAGCCCCAGCATTTT. This codes for CASSDGQYSNQPQHF.

The rearrangement links TRBV9 to TRBJ2-1; TRBD2 agrees at 8 bases. Germline lookup yields CDR1 SGDLS and CDR2 YYNGEE. This CDR3 spans 14 amino acids. Unmatched junction bases numbered 8, after V lost 3 bases and J lost 9 bases. CDR3 loop: CASSASTSEGEQFF. For the CDR3, the DNA is TGTGCCAGCAGCGCATCGACTAGCGAGGGTGAGCAGTTCTTC.

The chain has TRBV11-1 and TRBJ2-1; TRBD2 matches 9 bases. This CDR3 has 16 residues. Germline V lookup: CDR1 SGHAT, CDR2 FQDESV (reference sequence). The ends lost 3 bases at V and 8 bases at J; junction bases unmatched: 11. The CDR3 here is CASSLNGGRAVDEQFF. The CDR3 DNA reads TGTGCCAGCAGCTTGAATGGCGGGAGGGCCGTTGATGAGCAGTTCTTC. The variable domain in full, with the rest retrieved from reference TRBV11-1 and TRBJ2-1, is EAEVAQSPRYKITEKSQAVAFWCDPISGHATLYWYRQILGQGPELLVQFQDESVVDDSQLPKDRFSAERLKGVDSTLKIQPAELGDSAMYLCASSLNGGRAVDEQFFGPGTRLTVL.

The chain links TRBV3-1 (or the pseudogene TRBV3-2) to TRBJ1-1; D uncertain. This CDR3 has 13 amino acids. The germline CDR1 and CDR2 sequences are LGHDT and YNNKEL (reference sequence). Trimming stripped 5 bases from V and 9 bases from J, with 16 bases between. The CDR3 bases are TGTGCCAGCAGCAAAATGGGTGGCGGTAAAGCTTTCTTT. This sequence encodes CASSKMGGGKAFF.

The J gene is TRBJ2-1, the V gene TRBV19; 12 bases map to TRBD1. CDR1 and CDR2 (germline): LNHDA, SQIVND (reference sequence). The CDR3 totals 15 residues. With V trimmed by 5 bases and J by 5 bases, 4 bases remained unmatched. This CDR3 is CASSPRDRGHNEQFF. CDR3 nucleotides: TGTGCCAGTAGTCCCCGGGACAGGGGGCACAATGAGCAGTTCTTC.

This chain connects TRBV2 to TRBJ1-1; D is undetermined. The CDR3 covers 16 residues. V was trimmed by 7 bases and J by 4 bases, leaving 22 bases between them. CDR1 SNHLY and CDR2 FYNNEI come from the germline V gene. CDR3: CASTEGSGPLFTEAFF. CDR3 coding DNA: TGTGCCAGCACCGAAGGCAGCGGTCCTTTATTCACTGAAGCTTTCTTT.

The rearrangement links TRBV27 to TRBJ2-1; the D gene is possibly TRBD1 (6 bases). Looked up from germline, CDR1 is MNHEY and CDR2 is SMNVEV (reference sequence). The germline V and J ends were trimmed by 2 bases and 6 bases, with 11 bases remaining between them. This CDR3 is 14 amino acids long. The CDR3 coding sequence is TGTGCCAGCAGTTTAGCAACGGACAGCAATGAGCAGTTCTTC. Translated: CASSLATDSNEQFF.